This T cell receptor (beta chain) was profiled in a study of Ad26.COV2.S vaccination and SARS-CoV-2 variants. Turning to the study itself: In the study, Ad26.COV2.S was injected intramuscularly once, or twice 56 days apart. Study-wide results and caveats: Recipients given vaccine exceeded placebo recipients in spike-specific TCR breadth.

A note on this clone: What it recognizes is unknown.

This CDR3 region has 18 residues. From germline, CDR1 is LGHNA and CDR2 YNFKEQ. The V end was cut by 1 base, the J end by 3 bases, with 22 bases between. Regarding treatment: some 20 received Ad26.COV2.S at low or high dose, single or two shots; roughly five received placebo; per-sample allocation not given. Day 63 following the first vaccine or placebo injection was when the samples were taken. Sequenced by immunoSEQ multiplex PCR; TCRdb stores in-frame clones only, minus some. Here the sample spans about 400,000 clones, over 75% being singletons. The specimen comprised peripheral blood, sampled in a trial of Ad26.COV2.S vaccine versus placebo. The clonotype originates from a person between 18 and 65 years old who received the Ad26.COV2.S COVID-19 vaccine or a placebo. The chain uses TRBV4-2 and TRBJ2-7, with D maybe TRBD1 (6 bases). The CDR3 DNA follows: TGTGCCAGCAGCCAAGGGCCCCTTGAGAGGGGGTACGTCTACGAGCAGTACTTC. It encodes CASSQGPLERGYVYEQYF.